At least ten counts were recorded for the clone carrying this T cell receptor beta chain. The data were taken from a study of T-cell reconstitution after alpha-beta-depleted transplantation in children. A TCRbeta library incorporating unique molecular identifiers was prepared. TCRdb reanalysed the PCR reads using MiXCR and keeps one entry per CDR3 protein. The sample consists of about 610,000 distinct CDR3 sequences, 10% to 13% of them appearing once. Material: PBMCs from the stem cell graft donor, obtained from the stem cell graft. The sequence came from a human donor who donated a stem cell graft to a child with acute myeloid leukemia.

For the CDR3, the DNA is TGTGCCAGCAGCCAAATACAGGGGACTGAGCAGTTCTTC. It codes for CASSQIQGTEQFF. J is TRBJ2-1 and V is TRBV6-2 or TRBV6-3; 7 bases agree with TRBD1. CDR1 is MNHEY and CDR2 is SVGEGT in the germline V gene. This CDR3 has 13 residues. The V segment lost 6 bases and the J segment 9 bases; nucleotides outside the gene matches: 8.